This T cell receptor beta chain was captured in a study of early T cells in non-severe SARS-CoV-2 infection. Looking at the study overall: Sequencing targeted bulk RNA from unsorted whole blood, leaving chains unpaired.

J lost 4 bases, V lost 5 bases, and 4 bases had no gene match. The CDR3 covers 16 residues. This clonotype was detected many times. Attachment of unique molecular identifiers was made to individual cDNA molecules. TCRdb called the 5' RACE reads again in MiXCR, with one record for every CDR3 protein. This repertoire shows about 67,000 distinct CDR3 sequences, around a tenth found once; its top ten account for about 4.1%. The TCR comes from an adult who was a healthcare worker with PCR-confirmed SARS-CoV-2 infection or an uninfected control (not recorded which). Sequenced: whole blood. This rearrangement joins TRBV12-3 or TRBV12-4 to TRBJ2-5, with 16 bases matching TRBD2. The CDR3 region is CASSLGTSGRGETQYF. The CDR3 DNA follows: TGTGCCAGCAGTCTGGGGACTAGCGGGAGGGGAGAGACCCAGTACTTC.